This T cell receptor beta chain appears in the sequencing data of a study of Tregs in tolerant kidney transplant recipients. In the study overall: Recipient Tregs were stimulated with donor B cells plus IL-2 for about 15 days. Two populations were sorted: CD4+CD8-CD25+CD127- and CD4+CD8-4-1BB+CD40L-.

TCRdb keeps only in-frame clones here, not all; method: immunoSEQ multiplex PCR. The sample lists several thousand clones; 90% were seen once. To note about this clone: What it binds is unknown.

V was cut by 1 base and J by 14 bases, with 20 bases left in between. Germline CDR1 and CDR2: SGHAT and FQNNGV. This CDR3 is built from 15 residues. Sequencing used Tregs from blood cultured with allogeneic cells, obtained before the transplant. This chain connects TRBV11-2 to TRBJ1-4, with D possibly TRBD1 on 6 matching bases. The TCR was taken from a human patient who received a combined kidney and bone marrow transplant. The CDR3 DNA reads as TGTGCCAGCAGCTTAGGGGGCGGGGGCCCGAGTAAGCTGTTTTTT. Its protein product is CASSLGGGGPSKLFF. Together with reference TRBV11-2 and TRBJ1-4, the CDR3 gives the full variable domain: EAGVAQSPRYKIIEKRQSVAFWCNPISGHATLYWYQQILGQGPKLLIQFQNNGVVDDSQLPKDRFSAERLKGVDSTLKIQPAKLEDSAVYLCASSLGGGGPSKLFFGSGTQLSVL.